Shown below are 23 T cell receptor beta chains from a single sample sequenced in a study of CD8 T cells in Susac syndrome. RNA, at about 0.45 to 1 ug, was reverse transcribed with random hexamers. Via MiXCR, TCRdb re-called the immunoSEQ multiplex PCR reads, giving one row per CDR3 protein. This sample has some 130,000 distinct CDR3 sequences, with 94% found just once. Input material: CD4+ T cells from PBMCs. These receptors were collected from a human donor with multiple sclerosis.

The V call is TRBV6-2 or TRBV6-3, the J call TRBJ1-1; a possible D gene is TRBD1 (6 bases). Deletions cut 6 bases from V and 0 bases from J, with 8 bases between. CDR1 is MNHEY, CDR2 SVGEGT, per germline. The CDR3 is 13 residues long. The chain's CDR3 is CASSHRVNTEAFF. The CDR3 DNA reads as TGTGCCAGCAGCCACAGGGTGAACACTGAAGCTTTCTTT.

The V gene is TRBV6-1, the J gene TRBJ2-3, with 14 nucleotides matching TRBD2. This CDR3 is built from 17 residues. Germline-derived CDR1 and CDR2 are MNHNS and SASEGT. Trimming cost V 2 bases and J 1 base; bases outside gene matches: 2. CDR3 residues: CASSEPGLAGGTDTQYF. The CDR3 DNA reads TGTGCCAGCAGTGAACCGGGACTAGCGGGGGGCACAGATACGCAGTATTTT.

The chain is built from TRBV12-3 or TRBV12-4 and TRBJ2-7; 8 bases map to TRBD2. This CDR3 spans 17 amino acids. Trimming removed 2 bases from V and 1 base from J; junction bases left unmatched: 10. The CDR3 region has the DNA TGTGCCAGCAGTTTAACGGTTCGGGAGGGAGGGTCCTACGAGCAGTACTTC. As protein: CASSLTVREGGSYEQYF.

This rearrangement joins TRBV5-1 to TRBJ1-3, with D unclear. V lost 0 bases to trimming and J lost 0 bases, with 7 bases between them. This CDR3 spans 15 amino acids. The germline gives CDR1 SGHRS, CDR2 YFSETQ. CDR3 nucleotide sequence: TGCGCCAGCAGCTTGGACGCAGGCTCTGGAAACACCATATATTTT. Amino acids: CASSLDAGSGNTIYF.

This clonotype was counted once. In DNA form, the CDR3 reads TGTGCCAGCAGCTACTACGGCCTAGAAGGGCCCCGTGACTATGGCTACACCTTC. Translating gives CASSYYGLEGPRDYGYTF. The chain recombines TRBV2 with TRBJ1-2; D call uncertain. The CDR3 contains 18 residues. CDR1 is SNHLY and CDR2 is FYNNEI in the germline V gene. Trimming cost V 6 bases and J 3 bases, with 26 bases left between them. Full variable domain (rest looked up from reference TRBV2 and TRBJ1-2): EPEVTQTPSHQVTQMGQEVILRCVPISNHLYFYWYRQILGQKVEFLVSFYNNEISEKSEIFDDQFSVERPDGSNFTLKIRSTKLEDSAMYFCASSYYGLEGPRDYGYTFGSGTRLTVV.

The V and J genes are TRBV20-1 and TRBJ2-5, with D uncertain. V was pared by 3 bases and J by 0 bases, with 8 bases between. CDR1 DFQATT and CDR2 SNEGSKA come from the germline V gene (reference sequence). CDR3 length equals 13 residues. CDR3 sequence reads: CSASPAYQETQYF. The CDR3 nucleotides are TGCAGTGCTAGTCCAGCATACCAAGAGACCCAGTACTTC.

The rearrangement joins TRBV19 to TRBJ1-2; 10 nucleotides agree with TRBD1. CDR3 length equals 17 residues. The V gene end was trimmed by 3 bases and the J gene end by 4 bases; junction bases not matched to a gene: 11. The germline CDR1 and CDR2 sequences are LNHDA and SQIVND (reference sequence). The CDR3 DNA sequence: TGTGCCAGTAGTATTCCTGGGACAGGGGAATACCTCTATGGCTACACCTTC. This gives the protein CASSIPGTGEYLYGYTF.

The genes are TRBV2 and TRBJ1-3; no clear D. Trimming stripped 7 bases from V and 1 base from J, with 8 bases between. Germline loops: CDR1 SNHLY, CDR2 FYNNEI. The CDR3 totals 13 residues. The CDR3 region has the DNA TGTGCCAGCACCGATCTTTCTGGAAACACCATATATTTT. It translates to CASTDLSGNTIYF.

This chain uses TRBV4-3 with TRBJ2-2; TRBD2 is a possible D gene (5 bases). V lost 8 bases to trimming and J lost 0 bases, with 10 bases between them. The CDR3 loop spans 14 amino acids. Germline CDR1 is LGHNA and CDR2 is YSLEER. The CDR3 nucleotides are TGCGCCAGCCGACGGGATCCGAACACCGGGGAGCTGTTTTTT. This translates into CASRRDPNTGELFF.

A few counts support this clonotype. The rearrangement links TRBV6-5 to TRBJ2-1; TRBD2 is a possible D gene (6 bases). The V end lost 6 bases, the J end lost 1 base, and 13 bases lay between the germline ends. Germline CDR1 reads MNHEY; CDR2 reads SVGAGI. The CDR3 loop spans 15 amino acids. For the CDR3, the DNA is TGTGCCAGCAGGCTAGCCGGAGGGTCCTACAATGAGCAGTTCTTC. Translating gives CASRLAGGSYNEQFF.

This rearrangement joins TRBV4-3 to TRBJ2-2; D gene unclear. V was clipped by 0 bases and J by 5 bases, with 7 bases between them. This CDR3 is built from 14 residues. Germline-derived CDR1 and CDR2 are LGHNA and YSLEER. CDR3 loop: CASSQDWATGELFF. As DNA, the CDR3 is TGCGCCAGCAGCCAAGATTGGGCGACCGGGGAGCTGTTTTTT.

This chain connects TRBV4-1 to TRBJ1-5; maybe TRBD1 (6 bases). Germline CDR1 and CDR2: MGHRA and YSYEKL. The CDR3 sequence is 17 residues long. Trimming took 0 bases from V and 0 from J, leaving 12 bases between them. DNA of the CDR3: TGCGCCAGCAGCCAAGATGGGGGGGCCTATAGCAATCAGCCCCAGCATTTT. This codes for CASSQDGGAYSNQPQHF.

The gene calls are TRBV23-1 and TRBJ2-5; 7 bases match TRBD1. TRBV23-1 is an ORF; its function is uncertain. This CDR3 region has 19 residues. The J segment lost 2 bases and the V segment lost 0 bases, leaving 15 bases of the junction unmatched. DNA for the CDR3: TGCGCCAGCAGTCAATCCAGGTCGGGACAGAGTGGAGGTCAAGAGACCCAGTACTTC. Translation gives CASSQSRSGQSGGQETQYF.

V usage is TRBV7-2 and J usage is TRBJ2-7, with a weak D call TRBD1 (6 bases). Trimming left V 7 bases short and J 6 bases short, with 19 bases between. The CDR3 has 14 residues. Germline CDR1 SGHTA, CDR2 FQGNSA. The CDR3 coding sequence is TGTGCCAGCACCAGGGACACATTCTCCGCCGAGCAGTACTTC. Protein: CASTRDTFSAEQYF.

The rearrangement joins TRBV6-5 to TRBJ2-5; TRBD1 is a possible D gene (5 bases). The CDR3 is made up of 14 amino acids. From germline, CDR1 is MNHEY and CDR2 SVGAGI. V lost 5 bases and J 4 bases, leaving 14 bases between the germline ends. The CDR3 region has the DNA TGTGCCAGCAGTCAAGGACAAGGTTTAGAGACCCAGTACTTC. As protein: CASSQGQGLETQYF.

The chain is built from TRBV5-6 and TRBJ1-5; D remains unclear. The CDR3 has 14 amino acids. Germline values: CDR1 SGHDT, CDR2 YYEEEE. The V end lost 5 bases, the J end lost 3 bases, and 12 bases lay between the germline ends. In DNA, the CDR3 is TGTGCCAGCAGTTCTGGTACTTACAATCAGCCCCAGCATTTT. Protein product: CASSSGTYNQPQHF.

In its sample, this clonotype was seen once. V and J are TRBV18 and TRBJ2-1; TRBD1 aligns across 8 bases. V dropped 5 bases and J dropped 9; count of bases not matched to a gene: 6. Germline V gene sequence: CDR1 KGHSH, CDR2 LQKENI. The CDR3 loop spans 13 amino acids. The CDR3: CASSVTGVSEQFF. In DNA, the CDR3 is TGTGCCAGCTCAGTGACAGGGGTGAGTGAGCAGTTCTTC.

This clonotype was recorded only once. The chain recombines TRBV19 with TRBJ2-1, with 14 bases matching TRBD2. Germline values: CDR1 LNHDA, CDR2 SQIVND (reference sequence). V lost 2 bases and J lost 8; bases outside the gene matches: 8. CDR3 length equals 17 residues. The CDR3 reads CASSILTSGGASYEQFF. The CDR3 DNA is TGTGCCAGTAGTATACTGACTAGCGGGGGGGCCAGCTATGAGCAGTTCTTC.

This chain links TRBV6-5 with TRBJ2-1; D is undetermined. This CDR3 comprises 14 residues. Between the trimmed V and J ends, which lost 5 bases and 8 bases, there was a span of 16 bases. Germline-derived CDR1 and CDR2 are MNHEY and SVGAGI. CDR3 in DNA: TGTGCCAGCAGTCCCCTACTCCTGGGGTATGAGCAGTTCTTC. Protein sequence: CASSPLLLGYEQFF.

This chain uses TRBV2 with TRBJ2-7; TRBD2 agrees at 14 bases. The CDR3 has 17 amino acids. Germline V lookup: CDR1 SNHLY, CDR2 FYNNEI. The trim removed 7 bases at V and 2 bases at J, leaving 10 bases unmatched. The CDR3 nucleotides are TGTGCCAGCAATAAAGCCGGGACTAGCGGGAGTACCTACGAGCAGTACTTC. Its translation: CASNKAGTSGSTYEQYF.

With respect to this clonotype: The junction shows a germline mismatch at one end, possibly a read error. The rearrangement joins TRBV6-2 or TRBV6-3 to TRBJ2-7; 11 positions agree with TRBD2. The CDR3 extends over 15 amino acids. The germline CDR1 and CDR2 sequences are MNHEY and SVGEGT. The CDR3 DNA reads TGTGCCAGCAGACACCCGGGACTAGCGGTCTACGAGCTGTACTTC. Translating it yields CASRHPGLAVYELYF.

The chain joins TRBV20-1 to TRBJ2-1, with 8 bases identical to TRBD2. Germline trimming cut 3 bases from V and 8 bases from J; bases unmatched to any gene: 12. CDR1 DFQATT and CDR2 SNEGSKA come from the germline V gene (reference sequence). This CDR3 comprises 15 residues. CDR3 loop: CSARDYGRVMDEQFF. The CDR3 coding sequence is TGCAGTGCTAGGGATTACGGGAGGGTAATGGATGAGCAGTTCTTC.

The chain joins TRBV6-5 to TRBJ1-1; tentatively, D is TRBD1 (5 bases). The V gene's germline CDR1 is MNHEY and CDR2 SVGAGI. V shed 2 bases and J shed 3 bases, with 10 bases lying between them. The CDR3 spans 14 residues. This CDR3 is CASSYGAGHTEAFF. The CDR3, as DNA: TGTGCCAGCAGTTACGGGGCAGGGCACACTGAAGCTTTCTTT.